Each of the 21 T cell receptor beta chains below was sequenced from the same sample in a study of shared T cell receptors in the human thymus. Profiling relied on immunoSEQ multiplex PCR, and the TCRdb table lists in-frame clones only, not all of them. Of more than 550,000 clones listed, roughly 88% are singletons. The same sample was also used in a study of human thymus T cells.

The sample comprised thymocytes. These receptors all come from a girl under three years old with a congenital heart defect.

The gene calls are TRBV4-3 and TRBJ2-1; 7 bases agree with TRBD2. V was clipped by 1 base and J by 1 base; unmatched bases: 7. Per the germline V gene, CDR1 is LGHNA and CDR2 is YSLEER. The length of the CDR3 is 17 residues. CDR3 loop: CASSQVFFGGSYNEQFF. CDR3 DNA sequence: TGCGCCAGCAGCCAAGTATTTTTCGGGGGGTCCTACAATGAGCAGTTCTTC.

The genes are TRBV4-3 and TRBJ1-1, with TRBD1 identical over 9 bases. Looked up from germline, CDR1 is LGHNA and CDR2 is YSLEER. The CDR3 contains 18 residues. With 0 bases clipped from V and 4 bases from J, the junction kept 12 bases outside the gene matches. CDR3 nucleotide sequence: TGCGCCAGCAGCCAAGAAGATAGAAGGTCGACAGGGGGCACTGAAGCTTTCTTT. Translating gives CASSQEDRRSTGGTEAFF.

This chain links TRBV5-1 with TRBJ2-7, with D possibly matching TRBD1 (6 bases). V lost 0 bases and J lost 4, with 14 bases in between. The germline CDR1 and CDR2 sequences are SGHRS and YFSETQ. This CDR3 comprises 15 residues. Here the CDR3 reads CASSLAKDSFYEQYF. DNA of the CDR3: TGCGCCAGCAGCTTGGCCAAGGACAGCTTTTACGAGCAGTACTTC.

The gene calls are TRBV30 and TRBJ1-2; D is unclear. V lost 4 bases and J 6 bases, leaving 18 bases between the germline ends. The CDR3 is made up of 14 amino acids. CDR1 GTSNPN and CDR2 SVGIG come from the germline V gene (reference sequence). The CDR3 sequence is CAWNLLGFGDGYTF. CDR3 coding DNA: TGTGCCTGGAACCTTTTGGGATTCGGGGATGGCTACACCTTC.

The gene calls are TRBV7-2 and TRBJ1-2; D is unresolved. Germline V gives CDR1 SGHTA, CDR2 FQGNSA. This CDR3 is built from 10 residues. Trimming removed 3 bases at V and 8 bases at J, with 4 bases between. CDR3 DNA sequence: TGTGCCAGCAGCTTTCAGGGCTACACCTTC. Translated, it gives CASSFQGYTF.

Written as DNA, the CDR3 is TGTGCTAGTGGTTGGGGTCGGGTGGAGGGTAGCTACGAGCAGTACTTC. Encoded protein: CASGWGRVEGSYEQYF. The gene calls are TRBV12-5 and TRBJ2-7; maybe TRBD2 (6 bases). The CDR3 length is 16 residues. V was cut by 4 bases and J by 3 bases, with 19 bases left in between. Germline V gene data show CDR1 as LGHNT and CDR2 as FRNRAP.

The V call is TRBV11-2, the J call TRBJ1-6, with 10 bases lining up with TRBD1. The CDR3 is 15 residues long. J gave up 10 bases and V 0 bases, and 3 bases lay outside the gene matches. The germline gives CDR1 SGHAT, CDR2 FQNNGV. CDR3 residues: CASSLDWDRGSPLHF. The CDR3 bases are TGTGCCAGCAGCTTAGATTGGGACAGGGGATCACCCCTCCACTTT.

The chain employs TRBV5-6 and TRBJ2-7; 7 positions agree with TRBD1. With V trimmed by 1 base and J by 1 base, 8 bases remained unmatched. CDR3 size: 16 residues. Germline V lookup: CDR1 SGHDT, CDR2 YYEEEE. The CDR3 reads CASSLSGQTFSYEQYF. The CDR3 DNA follows: TGTGCCAGCAGCTTGTCGGGACAGACCTTTTCCTACGAGCAGTACTTC.

The J gene is TRBJ2-6, the V gene TRBV7-9, with a weak D call TRBD1 (6 bases). CDR1 is SEHNR, CDR2 FQNEAQ, per germline (reference sequence). V was trimmed by 5 bases and J by 0 bases, leaving 14 bases between them. The CDR3 runs to 17 residues. The CDR3 loop is CASSATGSVSGANVLTF. The CDR3 bases are TGTGCCAGCAGCGCTACAGGGTCCGTCTCTGGGGCCAACGTCCTGACTTTC.

The chain uses TRBV6-5 and TRBJ1-1; TRBD1 is a possible D gene (5 bases). V lost 6 bases, J lost 2 bases, and 13 bases lay in between. The germline V gene has CDR1 MNHEY and CDR2 SVGAGI. This CDR3 comprises 14 residues. In DNA form, the CDR3 reads TGTGCCAGCAGCCTCGAGACAGAAAACACTGAAGCTTTCTTT. It translates to CASSLETENTEAFF.

V and J are TRBV28 and TRBJ2-7; D possibly corresponds to TRBD1 (6 bases). Germline lookup yields CDR1 MDHEN and CDR2 SYDVKM. V was cut by 5 bases and J by 2 bases, with 13 bases left in between. This CDR3 spans 14 amino acids. The CDR3 here is CASSRTDKTYEQYF. In DNA form, the CDR3 reads TGTGCCAGCAGTCGGACAGATAAGACCTACGAGCAGTACTTC. The full variable domain, its missing parts supplied by reference TRBV28 and TRBJ2-7, is DVKVTQSSRYLVKRTGEKVFLECVQDMDHENMFWYRQDPGLGLRLIYFSYDVKMKEKGDIPEGYSVSREKKERFSLILESASTNQTSMYLCASSRTDKTYEQYFGPGTRLTVT.

The V and J genes are TRBV5-5 and TRBJ1-1; no clear D gene. The CDR3 has 18 amino acids. V was clipped by 2 bases and J by 0 bases, with 20 bases between them. Germline lookup yields CDR1 SGHKS and CDR2 YYEKEE (reference sequence). In DNA, the CDR3 is TGTGCCAGCAGCTTATTTCCCAAATCTCTAATTCTGAACACTGAAGCTTTCTTT. This sequence encodes CASSLFPKSLILNTEAFF.

The chain is built from TRBV5-6 and TRBJ1-2, with a weak D call TRBD1 (5 bases). The CDR3 covers 13 residues. The V and J ends lost 2 bases and 2 bases respectively, with 7 bases between them. Germline lookup yields CDR1 SGHDT and CDR2 YYEEEE. The DNA for the CDR3 is TGTGCCAGCAGCTTTGGGGCAAACTATGGCTACACCTTC. This codes for CASSFGANYGYTF. Using reference TRBV5-6 and TRBJ1-2 for the parts outside the CDR3, the full variable domain is DAGVTQSPTHLIKTRGQQVTLRCSPKSGHDTVSWYQQALGQGPQFIFQYYEEEERQRGNFPDRFSGHQFPNYSSELNVNALLLGDSALYLCASSFGANYGYTFGSGTRLTVV.

This clone is a singleton in its sample. The rearrangement uses TRBV7-2 and TRBJ1-1; 8 positions match TRBD1. CDR1 is SGHTA and CDR2 is FQGNSA in the germline V gene. The CDR3 contains 18 residues. V gave up 3 bases and J gave up 1 base; unmatched junction bases: 13. The CDR3 DNA reads as TGTGCCAGCAGCTTTCAGGACAGGGTCATTCGTTCGAACACTGAAGCTTTCTTT. This translates into CASSFQDRVIRSNTEAFF. The variable domain in full, with the rest retrieved from reference TRBV7-2 and TRBJ1-1, is GAGVSQSPSNKVTEKGKDVELRCDPISGHTALYWYRQSLGQGLEFLIYFQGNSAPDKSGLPSDRFSAERTGGSVSTLTIQRTQQEDSAVYLCASSFQDRVIRSNTEAFFGQGTRLTVV.

The V gene is TRBV29-1, the J gene TRBJ2-7, with 9 bases that match TRBD1. Germline V gene sequence: CDR1 SQVTM, CDR2 ANQGSEA. The junction had 11 bases not matched to a gene; V was cut back by 0 bases and J by 5 bases. The CDR3 runs to 16 residues. The CDR3, as DNA: TGCAGCGTTGAAGATCACCAAGGGACAGGGTACCACGAGCAGTACTTC. Its translation is CSVEDHQGTGYHEQYF.

This clone appeared a single time. The chain recombines TRBV7-8 with TRBJ2-1; unclear D gene. The germline V gene has CDR1 SGHVS and CDR2 FQNEAQ. The CDR3 has 16 residues. Trimming took 1 base from V and 0 from J, leaving 10 bases between them. CDR3 in amino acids: CASSLVSVSSYNEQFF. CDR3 DNA sequence: TGTGCCAGCAGCTTAGTCTCTGTGAGCTCCTACAATGAGCAGTTCTTC.

The rearrangement links TRBV6-5 to TRBJ2-7, with 7 nucleotides matching TRBD1. The CDR3 totals 16 residues. In germline, CDR1 is MNHEY, CDR2 SVGAGI. With 0 bases clipped from V and 3 bases from J, the junction kept 8 bases outside the gene matches. CDR3 residues: CASSYSSRDRGYEQYF. Here the CDR3 DNA reads TGTGCCAGCAGTTACTCAAGCCGGGACAGAGGCTACGAGCAGTACTTC.

V usage is TRBV19 and J usage is TRBJ1-2, with D maybe TRBD1 (5 bases). Germline assignment: CDR1 LNHDA and CDR2 SQIVND (reference sequence). V was pared by 7 bases and J by 6 bases, with 15 bases between. CDR3 length: 13 residues. The CDR3 coding sequence is TGTGCCAGTAAAAGGGGTGGTAGGGATGGCTACACCTTC. Protein product: CASKRGGRDGYTF.

The J gene is TRBJ1-5, the V gene TRBV7-6; D is possibly TRBD1 (5 bases). Per the germline V gene, CDR1 is SGHVS and CDR2 is FNYEAQ. The CDR3 extends over 18 amino acids. V shed 1 base and J shed 2 bases, with 18 bases lying between them. The CDR3 DNA reads as TGTGCCAGCAGCTTAGGTCATTGGACACCCCTAGGCAATCAGCCCCAGCATTTT. It translates to CASSLGHWTPLGNQPQHF. Drawing the rest from reference TRBV7-6 and TRBJ1-5, the complete variable domain is GAGVSQSPRYKVTKRGQDVALRCDPISGHVSLYWYRQALGQGPEFLTYFNYEAQQDKSGLPNDRFSAERPEGSISTLTIQRTEQRDSAMYRCASSLGHWTPLGNQPQHFGDGTRLSIL.

The chain joins TRBV28 to TRBJ1-1; D perhaps matches TRBD1 (6 bases). V shed 5 bases and J shed 1 base, with 23 bases lying between them. Germline lookup yields CDR1 MDHEN and CDR2 SYDVKM. This CDR3 contains 18 residues. The CDR3 is CASSAIPSRTEGNTEAFF. The CDR3 coding sequence is TGTGCCAGCAGTGCCATACCCTCGCGGACAGAGGGGAACACTGAAGCTTTCTTT.

The chain employs TRBV7-2 and TRBJ2-3; TRBD2 aligns across 15 bases. V lost 8 bases, J lost 0 bases, and 9 bases stayed unmatched. Germline V gene data show CDR1 as SGHTA and CDR2 as FQGNSA. The CDR3 is 18 residues long. CDR3 sequence (DNA): TGTGCCAGCCCGGCTGGGGGGACTAGCGGGGGGAGCACAGATACGCAGTATTTT. Translating gives CASPAGGTSGGSTDTQYF. The full variable domain, rest sourced from reference TRBV7-2 and TRBJ2-3, is GAGVSQSPSNKVTEKGKDVELRCDPISGHTALYWYRQSLGQGLEFLIYFQGNSAPDKSGLPSDRFSAERTGGSVSTLTIQRTQQEDSAVYLCASPAGGTSGGSTDTQYFGPGTRLTVL.